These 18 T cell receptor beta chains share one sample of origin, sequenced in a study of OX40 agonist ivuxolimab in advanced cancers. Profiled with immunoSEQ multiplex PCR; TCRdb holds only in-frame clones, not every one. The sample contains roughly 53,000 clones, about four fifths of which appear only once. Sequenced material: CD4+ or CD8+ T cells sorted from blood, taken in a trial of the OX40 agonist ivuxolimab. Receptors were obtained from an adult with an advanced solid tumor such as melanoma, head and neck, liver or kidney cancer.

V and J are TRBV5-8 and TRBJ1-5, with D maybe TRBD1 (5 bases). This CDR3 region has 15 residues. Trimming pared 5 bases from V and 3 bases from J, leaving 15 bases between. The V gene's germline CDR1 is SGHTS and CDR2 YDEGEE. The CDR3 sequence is CASRPGTTFNQPQHF. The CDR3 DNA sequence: TGTGCCAGCAGACCCGGGACGACGTTCAATCAGCCCCAGCATTTT.

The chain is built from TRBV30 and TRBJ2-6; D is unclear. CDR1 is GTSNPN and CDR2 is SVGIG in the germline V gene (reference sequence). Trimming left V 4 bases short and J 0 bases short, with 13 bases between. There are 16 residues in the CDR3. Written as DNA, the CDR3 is TGTGCCTGGAACTTGGACGGAAACTCTGGGGCCAACGTCCTGACTTTC. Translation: CAWNLDGNSGANVLTF. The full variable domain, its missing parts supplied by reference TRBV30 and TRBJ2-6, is SQTIHQWPATLVQPVGSPLSLECTVEGTSNPNLYWYRQAAGRGLQLLFYSVGIGQISSEVPQNLSASRPQDRQFILSSKKLLLSDSGFYLCAWNLDGNSGANVLTFGAGSRLTVL.

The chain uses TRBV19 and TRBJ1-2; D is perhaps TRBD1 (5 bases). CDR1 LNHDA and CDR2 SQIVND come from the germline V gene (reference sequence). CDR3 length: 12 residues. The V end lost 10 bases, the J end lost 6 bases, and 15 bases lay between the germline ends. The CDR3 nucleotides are TGTGCCACCCGCCGGGGGGAGAATGGCTACACCTTC. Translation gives CATRRGENGYTF.

The CDR3 DNA follows: TGTGCCAGCACCGCAAAGCGGGGGTTCACAGATACGCAGTATTTT. This encodes CASTAKRGFTDTQYF. The chain is built from TRBV6-6 and TRBJ2-3; 8 bases align to TRBD2. The CDR3 runs 15 residues. Germline lookup yields CDR1 MNHNY and CDR2 SVGAGI (reference sequence). Trimming removed 7 bases from V and 2 bases from J; junction bases left unmatched: 8.

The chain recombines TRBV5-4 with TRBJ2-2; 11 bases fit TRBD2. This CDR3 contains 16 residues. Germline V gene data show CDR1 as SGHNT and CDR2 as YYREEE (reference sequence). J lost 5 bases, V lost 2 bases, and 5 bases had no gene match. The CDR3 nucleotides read TGTGCCAGCAGCTTACTAGCGGGAGTCTTGACCGGGGAGCTGTTTTTT. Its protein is CASSLLAGVLTGELFF.

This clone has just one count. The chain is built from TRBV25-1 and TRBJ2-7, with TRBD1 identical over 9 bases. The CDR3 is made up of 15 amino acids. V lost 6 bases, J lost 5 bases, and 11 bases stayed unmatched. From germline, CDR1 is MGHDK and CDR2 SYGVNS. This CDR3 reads CASSLPGQGFHEQYF. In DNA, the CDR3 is TGTGCCAGCAGCCTTCCGGGACAGGGTTTCCACGAGCAGTACTTC.

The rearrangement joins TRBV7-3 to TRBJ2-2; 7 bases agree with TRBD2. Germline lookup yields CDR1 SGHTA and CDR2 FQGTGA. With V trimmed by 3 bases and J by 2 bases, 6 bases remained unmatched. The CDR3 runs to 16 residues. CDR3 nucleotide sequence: TGTGCCAGCAGCTTCTACGGGGGGAGCAACACCGGGGAGCTGTTTTTT. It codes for CASSFYGGSNTGELFF.

CDR3 amino acids: CASSATGKRDNEQFF. The DNA of the CDR3 is TGTGCCAGCAGTGCGACAGGGAAACGGGACAATGAGCAGTTCTTC. This chain joins TRBV25-1 and TRBJ2-1, with TRBD1 identical over 7 bases. The CDR3 contains 15 residues. Looked up from germline, CDR1 is MGHDK and CDR2 is SYGVNS. V was clipped by 4 bases and J by 5 bases; unmatched bases: 8.

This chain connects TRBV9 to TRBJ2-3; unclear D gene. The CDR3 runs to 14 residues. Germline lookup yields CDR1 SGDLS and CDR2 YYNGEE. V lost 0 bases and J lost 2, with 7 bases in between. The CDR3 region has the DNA TGTGCCAGCAGCGTAGCTGGGTTCACAGATACGCAGTATTTT. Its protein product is CASSVAGFTDTQYF.

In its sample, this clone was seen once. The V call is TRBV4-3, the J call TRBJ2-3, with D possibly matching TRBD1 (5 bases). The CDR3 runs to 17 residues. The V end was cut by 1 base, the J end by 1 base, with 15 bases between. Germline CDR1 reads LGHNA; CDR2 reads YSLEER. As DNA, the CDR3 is TGCGCCAGCAGCCAAGTGGGGCGACGTGGGGGCACAGATACGCAGTATTTT. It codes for CASSQVGRRGGTDTQYF.

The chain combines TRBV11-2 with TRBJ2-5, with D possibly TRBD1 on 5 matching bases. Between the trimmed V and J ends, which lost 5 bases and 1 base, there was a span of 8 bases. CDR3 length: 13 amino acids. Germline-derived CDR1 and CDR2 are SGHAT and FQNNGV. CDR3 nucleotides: TGTGCCAGCAGCCGACAGCTCCAAGAGACCCAGTACTTC. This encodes CASSRQLQETQYF. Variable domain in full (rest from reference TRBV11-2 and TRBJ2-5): EAGVAQSPRYKIIEKRQSVAFWCNPISGHATLYWYQQILGQGPKLLIQFQNNGVVDDSQLPKDRFSAERLKGVDSTLKIQPAKLEDSAVYLCASSRQLQETQYFGPGTRLLVL.

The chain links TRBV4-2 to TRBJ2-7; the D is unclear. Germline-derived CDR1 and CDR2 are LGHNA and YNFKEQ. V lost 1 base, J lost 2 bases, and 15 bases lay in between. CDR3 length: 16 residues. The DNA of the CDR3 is TGTGCCAGCAGCCAAGGGGTAGGCGGCGCCGCCTACGAGCAGTACTTC. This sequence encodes CASSQGVGGAAYEQYF.

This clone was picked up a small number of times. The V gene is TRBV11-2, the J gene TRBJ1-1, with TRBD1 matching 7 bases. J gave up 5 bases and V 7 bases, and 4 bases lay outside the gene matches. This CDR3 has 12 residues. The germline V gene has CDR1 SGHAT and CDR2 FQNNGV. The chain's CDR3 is CASTQGGTEAFF. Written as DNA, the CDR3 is TGTGCCAGCACCCAGGGGGGGACTGAAGCTTTCTTT.

The chain's CDR3 is CASSVTPRGGYTF. CDR3 bases: TGTGCCAGCAGCGTCACACCCCGCGGGGGCTACACCTTC. The V call is TRBV7-8, the J call TRBJ1-2; D uncertain. This CDR3 comprises 13 residues. Trimming took 5 bases from V and 8 from J, leaving 15 bases between them. From germline, CDR1 is SGHVS and CDR2 FQNEAQ.

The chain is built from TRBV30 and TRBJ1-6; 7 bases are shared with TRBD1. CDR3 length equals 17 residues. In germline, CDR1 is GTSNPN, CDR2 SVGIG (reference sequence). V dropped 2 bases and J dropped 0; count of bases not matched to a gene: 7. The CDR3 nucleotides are TGTGCCTGGAGTCACAGGGGACCCAGCTCCTATAATTCACCCCTCCACTTT. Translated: CAWSHRGPSSYNSPLHF.

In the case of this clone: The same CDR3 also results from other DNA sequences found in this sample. DNA for the CDR3: TGTGCCAGCTCAGGGAGGAACACTGAAGCTTTCTTT. This sequence encodes CASSGRNTEAFF. The V gene is TRBV5-4, the J gene TRBJ1-1, with D possibly TRBD1 on 5 matching bases. CDR1 SGHNT and CDR2 YYREEE come from the germline V gene (reference sequence). V lost 7 bases and J 1 base, leaving 8 bases between the germline ends. The CDR3 is 12 amino acids.

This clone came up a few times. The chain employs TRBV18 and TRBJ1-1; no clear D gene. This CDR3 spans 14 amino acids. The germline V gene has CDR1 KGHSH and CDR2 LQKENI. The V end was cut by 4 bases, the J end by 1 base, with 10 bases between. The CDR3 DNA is TGTGCCAGCTCACTGGGGAACCAGAACACTGAAGCTTTCTTT. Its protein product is CASSLGNQNTEAFF.

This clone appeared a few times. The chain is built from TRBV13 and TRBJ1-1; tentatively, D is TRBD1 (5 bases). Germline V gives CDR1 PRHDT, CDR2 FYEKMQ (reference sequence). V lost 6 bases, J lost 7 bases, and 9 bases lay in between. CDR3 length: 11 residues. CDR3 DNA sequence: TGTGCCAGCAGGGGGCAGATTGAAGCTTTCTTT. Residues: CASRGQIEAFF.